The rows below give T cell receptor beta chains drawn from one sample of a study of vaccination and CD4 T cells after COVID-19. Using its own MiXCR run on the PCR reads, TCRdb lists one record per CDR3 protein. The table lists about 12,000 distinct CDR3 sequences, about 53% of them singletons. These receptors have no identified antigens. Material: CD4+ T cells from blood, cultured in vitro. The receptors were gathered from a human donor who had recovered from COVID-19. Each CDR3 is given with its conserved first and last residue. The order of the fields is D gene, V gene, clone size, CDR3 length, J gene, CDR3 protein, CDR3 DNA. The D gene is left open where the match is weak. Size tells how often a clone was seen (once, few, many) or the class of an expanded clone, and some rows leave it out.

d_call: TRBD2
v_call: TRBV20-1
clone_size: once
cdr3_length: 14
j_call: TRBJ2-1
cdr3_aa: CSALPGLATNEQFF
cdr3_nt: TGCAGTGCCTTACCGGGACTAGCGACAAATGAGCAGTTCTTC

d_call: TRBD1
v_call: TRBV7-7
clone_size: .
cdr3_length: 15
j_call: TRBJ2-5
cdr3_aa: CASSVGTGVRETQYF
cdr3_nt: TGTGCCAGCAGCGTCGGGACAGGGGTTCGGGAGACCCAGTACTTC

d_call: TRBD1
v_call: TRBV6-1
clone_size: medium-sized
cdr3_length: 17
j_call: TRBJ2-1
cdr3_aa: CASSEAGTGGAYNEQFF
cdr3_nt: TGTGCCAGCAGTGAAGCTGGGACAGGGGGCGCCTACAATGAGCAGTTCTTC

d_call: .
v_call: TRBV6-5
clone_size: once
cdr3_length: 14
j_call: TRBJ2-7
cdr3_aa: CASSYGRDPYEQYF
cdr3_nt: TGTGCCAGCAGTTACGGACGGGACCCCTACGAGCAGTACTTC

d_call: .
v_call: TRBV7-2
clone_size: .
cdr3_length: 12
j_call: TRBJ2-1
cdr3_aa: CASSFLDRGKFF
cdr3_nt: TGTGCCAGCAGCTTTTTAGACCGCGGAAAGTTCTTC

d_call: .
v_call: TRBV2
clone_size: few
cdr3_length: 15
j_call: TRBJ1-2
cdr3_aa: CASRVEGDLLYGYTF
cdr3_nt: TGTGCCAGCAGGGTTGAGGGGGATCTGCTCTATGGCTACACCTTC

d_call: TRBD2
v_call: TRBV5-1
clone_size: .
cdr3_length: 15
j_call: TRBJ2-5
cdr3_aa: CASSLASGSAKTQYF
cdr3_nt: TGCGCCAGCAGCTTGGCTAGCGGGAGTGCGAAGACCCAGTACTTC

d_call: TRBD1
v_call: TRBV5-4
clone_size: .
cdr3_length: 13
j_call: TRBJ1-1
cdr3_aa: CASSSQGANEAFF
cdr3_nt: TGTGCCAGCAGCTCTCAGGGGGCGAATGAAGCTTTCTTT

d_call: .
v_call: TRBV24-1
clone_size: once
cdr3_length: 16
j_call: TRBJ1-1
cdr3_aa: CATSDSTPGGSTEAFF
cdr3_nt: TGTGCCACCAGTGATTCCACACCCGGGGGGAGCACTGAAGCTTTCTTT

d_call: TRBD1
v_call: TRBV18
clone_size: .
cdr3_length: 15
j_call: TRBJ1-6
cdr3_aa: CASSQGQGYNSPLHF
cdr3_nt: TGTGCCAGCTCCCAGGGACAGGGGTATAATTCACCCCTCCACTTT

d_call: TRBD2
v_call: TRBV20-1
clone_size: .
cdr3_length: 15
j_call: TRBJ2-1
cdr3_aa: CSASGQLAGAVEQFF
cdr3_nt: TGCAGTGCTAGTGGTCAGCTAGCGGGAGCGGTTGAGCAGTTCTTC

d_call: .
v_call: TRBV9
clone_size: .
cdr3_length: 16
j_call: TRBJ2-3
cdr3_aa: CASSPRARSRADTQYF
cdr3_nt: TGTGCCAGCAGCCCACGCGCCCGGTCTAGAGCAGATACGCAGTATTTT

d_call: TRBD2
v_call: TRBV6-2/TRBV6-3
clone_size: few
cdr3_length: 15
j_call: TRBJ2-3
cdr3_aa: CASRPGTSGTDTQYF
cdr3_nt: TGTGCCAGCAGACCCGGGACTAGCGGCACAGATACGCAGTATTTT

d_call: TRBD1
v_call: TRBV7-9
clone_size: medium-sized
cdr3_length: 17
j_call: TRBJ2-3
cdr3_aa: CASSFRTGVTRTDTQYF
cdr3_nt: TGTGCCAGCAGCTTCCGGACAGGGGTCACTCGCACAGATACGCAGTATTTT

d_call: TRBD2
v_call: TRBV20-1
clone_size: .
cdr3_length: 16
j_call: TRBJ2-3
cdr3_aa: CSARDPSGRVTDTQYF
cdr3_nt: TGCAGTGCTAGAGATCCCAGCGGGAGAGTCACAGATACGCAGTATTTT

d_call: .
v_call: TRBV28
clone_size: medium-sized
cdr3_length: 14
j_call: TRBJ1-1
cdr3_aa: CASSLRAGEVKAFF
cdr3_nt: TGTGCCAGCAGTTTGAGGGCAGGGGAGGTGAAAGCTTTCTTT

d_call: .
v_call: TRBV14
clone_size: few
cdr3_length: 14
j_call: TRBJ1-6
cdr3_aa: CASSQGRHNSPLHF
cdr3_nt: TGTGCCAGCAGCCAAGGAAGACACAATTCACCCCTCCACTTT

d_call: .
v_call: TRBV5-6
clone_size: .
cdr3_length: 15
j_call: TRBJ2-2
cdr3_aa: CASSLRGYNTGELFF
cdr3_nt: TGTGCCAGCAGCTTGAGGGGCTATAACACCGGGGAGCTGTTTTTT

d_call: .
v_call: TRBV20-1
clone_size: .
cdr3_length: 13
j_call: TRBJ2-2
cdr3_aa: CSASESPGRELFF
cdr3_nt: TGCAGTGCTAGCGAGTCCCCGGGTCGGGAGCTGTTTTTT

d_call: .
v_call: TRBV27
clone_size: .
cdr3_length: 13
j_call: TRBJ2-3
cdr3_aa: CASRPFSTDTQYF
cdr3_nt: TGTGCCAGCAGACCCTTTAGCACAGATACGCAGTATTTT

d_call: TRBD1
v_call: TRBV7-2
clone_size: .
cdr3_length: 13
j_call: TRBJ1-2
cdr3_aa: CASSSGQGYGYTF
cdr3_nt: TGTGCCAGCAGCTCGGGACAGGGGTATGGCTACACCTTC

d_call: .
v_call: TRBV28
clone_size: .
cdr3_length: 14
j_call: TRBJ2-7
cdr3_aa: CASRTVGGPYEQYF
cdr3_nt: TGTGCCAGCAGGACGGTGGGAGGACCCTACGAGCAGTACTTC

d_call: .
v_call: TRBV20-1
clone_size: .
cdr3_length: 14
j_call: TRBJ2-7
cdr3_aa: CSASAGTVGAEQYF
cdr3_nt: TGCAGTGCTAGTGCCGGGACGGTGGGCGCCGAGCAGTACTTC

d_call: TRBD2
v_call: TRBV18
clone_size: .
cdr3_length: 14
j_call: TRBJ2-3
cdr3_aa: CASSPGESRGTQYF
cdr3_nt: TGTGCCAGCTCACCTGGAGAGTCGCGGGGGACGCAGTATTTT

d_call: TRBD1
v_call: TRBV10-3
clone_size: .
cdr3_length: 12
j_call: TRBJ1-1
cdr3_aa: CAIGQGLTEAFF
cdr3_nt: TGTGCCATCGGACAGGGACTTACTGAAGCTTTCTTT

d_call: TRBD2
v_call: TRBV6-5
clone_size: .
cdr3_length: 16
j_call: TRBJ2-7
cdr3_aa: CASSSLSGGPINEQYF
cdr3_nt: TGTGCCAGCAGTTCCCTCTCGGGAGGGCCAATCAACGAGCAGTACTTC

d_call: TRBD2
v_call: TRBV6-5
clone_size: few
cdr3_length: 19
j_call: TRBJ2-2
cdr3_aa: CASSYRSGLAGGRTGELFF
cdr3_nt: TGTGCCAGCAGTTACAGGTCGGGGCTAGCGGGAGGTCGGACCGGGGAGCTGTTTTTT

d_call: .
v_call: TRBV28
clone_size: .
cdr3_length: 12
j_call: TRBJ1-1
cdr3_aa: CASQELNTEAFF
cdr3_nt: TGTGCCAGCCAGGAACTTAACACTGAAGCTTTCTTT